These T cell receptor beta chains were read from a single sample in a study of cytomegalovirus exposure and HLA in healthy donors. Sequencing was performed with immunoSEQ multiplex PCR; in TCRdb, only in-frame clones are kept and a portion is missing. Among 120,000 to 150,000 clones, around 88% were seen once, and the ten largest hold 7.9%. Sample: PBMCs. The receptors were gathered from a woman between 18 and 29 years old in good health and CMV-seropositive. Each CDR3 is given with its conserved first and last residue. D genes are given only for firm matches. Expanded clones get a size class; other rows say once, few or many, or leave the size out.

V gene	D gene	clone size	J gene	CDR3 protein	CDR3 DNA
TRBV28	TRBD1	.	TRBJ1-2	CASRYRGLGYGYTF	TGTGCCAGCAGATACAGGGGGCTTGGCTATGGCTACACCTTC
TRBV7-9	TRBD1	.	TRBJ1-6	CASSSRQGNSPLHF	TGTGCCAGCAGCTCTCGACAGGGAAATTCACCCCTCCACTTT
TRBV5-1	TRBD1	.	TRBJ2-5	CASSFTGGEETQYF	TGCGCCAGCAGCTTTACAGGGGGCGAAGAGACCCAGTACTTC
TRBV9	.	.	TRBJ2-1	CASSALAPSSYNEQFF	TGTGCCAGCAGCGCACTAGCTCCTTCCTCCTACAATGAGCAGTTCTTC
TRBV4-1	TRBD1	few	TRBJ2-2	CASGDSLNTGELFF	TGCGCCAGCGGGGACAGTTTGAACACCGGGGAGCTGTTTTTT
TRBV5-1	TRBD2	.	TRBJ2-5	CASSLAPGGQETQYF	TGCGCCAGCAGCTTGGCACCGGGGGGGCAAGAGACCCAGTACTTC
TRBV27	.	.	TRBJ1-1	CASSLGGGVDAFF	TGTGCCAGCAGTTTAGGTGGAGGGGTGGACGCTTTCTTT
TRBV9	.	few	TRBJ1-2	CATGGPSSGYTF	TGTGCCACCGGAGGTCCCTCCAGCGGCTACACCTTC
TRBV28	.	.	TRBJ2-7	CASRAGALSYEQYF	TGTGCCAGCAGGGCGGGGGCCCTCTCCTACGAGCAGTACTTC
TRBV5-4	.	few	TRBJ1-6	CASSLDASTYNSPLHF	TGTGCCAGCAGCTTGGACGCGAGCACCTATAATTCACCCCTCCACTTT
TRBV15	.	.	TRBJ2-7	CATSRDSPSSYEQYF	TGTGCCACCAGCAGAGATTCGCCGAGCTCCTACGAGCAGTACTTC
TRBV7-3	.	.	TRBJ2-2	CASSLTQGGTGELFF	TGTGCCAGCAGCTTAACGCAGGGTGGGACCGGGGAGCTGTTTTTT
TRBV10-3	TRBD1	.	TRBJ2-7	CAISADDRAEQYF	TGTGCCATCAGTGCCGATGACAGGGCCGAGCAGTACTTC
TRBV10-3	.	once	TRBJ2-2	CAIRGAGLTGELFF	TGTGCCATCAGAGGCGCGGGCCTAACCGGGGAGCTGTTTTTT
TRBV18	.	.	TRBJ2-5	CASSLLDAGPGEETQYF	TGTGCCAGCTCACTCTTAGATGCGGGACCCGGGGAGGAGACCCAGTACTTC
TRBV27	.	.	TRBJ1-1	CASSLKKGAEAFF	TGTGCCAGCAGCCTCAAGAAGGGGGCTGAAGCTTTCTTT
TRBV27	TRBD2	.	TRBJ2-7	CASSYILAGGSYEQYF	TGTGCCAGCAGCTACATACTAGCGGGGGGTTCCTACGAGCAGTACTTC
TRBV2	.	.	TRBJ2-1	CASKDNMGGNEQFF	TGTGCCAGCAAGGATAACATGGGGGGCAATGAGCAGTTCTTC
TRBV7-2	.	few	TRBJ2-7	CASSLADISYEQYF	TGTGCCAGCAGCTTAGCTGACATCTCCTACGAGCAGTACTTC
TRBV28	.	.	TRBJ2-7	CASSLAYEQYF	TGTGCCAGCAGTCTCGCCTACGAGCAGTACTTC
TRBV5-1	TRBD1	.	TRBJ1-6	CASSAGQAINSPLHF	TGCGCCAGCAGCGCGGGACAGGCGATTAATTCACCCCTCCACTTT
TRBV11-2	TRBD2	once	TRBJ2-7	CASSTAPGLGGSYEQYF	TGTGCCAGCAGCACAGCTCCGGGACTAGGGGGGTCCTACGAGCAGTACTTC
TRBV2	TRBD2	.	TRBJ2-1	CASSPGLAGIDEQFF	TGTGCCAGCAGTCCGGGGCTAGCGGGAATCGATGAGCAGTTCTTC
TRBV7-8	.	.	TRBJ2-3	CASSPQDGSTDTQYF	TGTGCCAGCAGCCCCCAGGATGGGAGCACAGATACGCAGTATTTT
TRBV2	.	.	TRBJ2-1	CASVAREQFF	TGTGCCAGCGTCGCGCGGGAGCAGTTCTTC
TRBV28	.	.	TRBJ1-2	CASSWAGSNYGYTF	TGTGCCAGCAGTTGGGCAGGGTCAAACTATGGCTACACCTTC
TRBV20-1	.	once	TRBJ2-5	CSVLVLGTQYF	TGCAGTGTTCTAGTGCTAGGGACCCAGTACTTC
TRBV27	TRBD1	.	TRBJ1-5	CASSRDSDQPQHF	TGTGCCAGCAGCCGGGACAGTGATCAGCCCCAGCATTTT
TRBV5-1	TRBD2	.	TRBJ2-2	CASSIGLAGNTGELFF	TGCGCCAGCAGCATAGGACTAGCGGGGAACACCGGGGAGCTGTTTTTT
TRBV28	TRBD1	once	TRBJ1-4	CASSTGQATNEKLFF	TGTGCCAGCAGTACGGGACAGGCAACTAATGAAAAACTGTTTTTT
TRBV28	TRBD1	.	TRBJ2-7	CASSNRDRDEQYF	TGTGCCAGCAGCAACCGGGACAGGGATGAGCAGTACTTC
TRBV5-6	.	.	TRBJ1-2	CASSRLQGGYGYTF	TGTGCCAGCAGCCGGTTGCAGGGAGGATATGGCTACACCTTC
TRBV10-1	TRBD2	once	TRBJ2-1	CASSEGTSGDYNEQFF	TGCGCCAGCAGTGAGGGGACTAGCGGCGACTACAATGAGCAGTTCTTC
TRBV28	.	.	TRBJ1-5	CASSFSGINSQPQHF	TGTGCCAGCAGTTTCTCAGGGATTAATAGTCAGCCCCAGCATTTT
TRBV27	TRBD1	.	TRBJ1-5	CASRARGKSDTGGNQPQHF	TGTGCCAGCAGGGCCAGGGGGAAGTCCGACACGGGTGGCAATCAGCCCCAGCATTTT
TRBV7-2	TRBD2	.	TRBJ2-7	CASSLDSTGTRSEQYF	TGTGCCAGCAGCTTAGATTCAACCGGGACTAGGAGCGAGCAGTACTTC
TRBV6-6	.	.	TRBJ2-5	CASRATGTLQETQYF	TGTGCCAGCAGGGCCACCGGGACACTACAAGAGACCCAGTACTTC
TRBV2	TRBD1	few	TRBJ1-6	CASSGGTGYNSPLHF	TGTGCCAGCAGTGGCGGGACAGGGTATAATTCACCCCTCCACTTT
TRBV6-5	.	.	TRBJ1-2	CASSYEGNYGYTF	TGTGCCAGCAGTTACGAGGGAAACTATGGCTACACCTTC
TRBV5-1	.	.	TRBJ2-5	CASGHGAGPQGETQYF	TGCGCCAGCGGCCATGGGGCGGGGCCCCAGGGTGAGACCCAGTACTTC
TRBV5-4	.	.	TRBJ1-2	CASSFESGGNYGYTF	TGTGCCAGCAGCTTTGAGTCGGGGGGGAACTATGGCTACACCTTC
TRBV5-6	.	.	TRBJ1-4	CASSLLGATNEKLFF	TGTGCCAGCAGCTTGTTAGGGGCCACTAATGAAAAACTGTTTTTT
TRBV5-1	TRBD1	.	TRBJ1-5	CASSLSAGGSQPQHF	TGCGCCAGCAGCTTAAGTGCAGGGGGCAGTCAGCCCCAGCATTTT
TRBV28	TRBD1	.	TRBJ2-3	CASSTRDRVIDTQYF	TGTGCCAGCAGTACCCGGGACAGGGTGATAGATACGCAGTATTTT
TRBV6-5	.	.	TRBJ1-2	CASKPETGGYYGYTF	TGTGCCAGCAAGCCGGAGACAGGAGGATACTATGGCTACACCTTC
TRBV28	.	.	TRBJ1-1	CASSPQSMRAFF	TGTGCCAGCAGTCCCCAGTCGATGAGGGCTTTCTTT
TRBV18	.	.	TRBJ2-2	CASSPSIRGGLTNTGELFF	TGTGCCAGCTCACCCTCTATCAGGGGTGGGCTGACGAACACCGGGGAGCTGTTTTTT
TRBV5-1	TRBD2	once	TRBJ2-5	CASRPGLGAQETQYF	TGCGCCAGCAGGCCGGGACTAGGGGCCCAAGAGACCCAGTACTTC
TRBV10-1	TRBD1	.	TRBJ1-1	CASSEYRPRQGKKTEAFF	TGCGCCAGCAGTGAGTATCGGCCGAGACAGGGAAAAAAGACTGAAGCTTTCTTT
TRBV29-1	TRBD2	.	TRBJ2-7	CSVASGRWDEQYF	TGCAGCGTTGCCAGCGGGAGATGGGACGAGCAGTACTTC